The T cell receptor delta chain under discussion was sequenced for a study of γδ T cells in repeated Plasmodium falciparum infection. Study-wide context: Malian gammadelta TCRs were studied during no-transmission periods and across acute malaria episodes.

Study-wide points: One small rural Malian village, predominantly a single ethnic group, supplied the cohort. Vgamma9/Vdelta2+ T cells showed a stable polyclonal repertoire with shared TCRgamma sequences.

Regarding this clone: Its antigen is undetermined. TCRdb pairs this DNA with a much larger clone's protein that differs at residue 17, likely a read error; the protein shown was translated from the DNA.

TCRdb used CATT to re-call clones from the multiplex PCR reads. The sample lists about 57,000 delta-chain clones; around 1.5% were seen once. Vgamma9/Vdelta2+ and Vdelta2-negative gammadelta T cells were flow-sorted from PBMC for bulk sequencing. CDR1 is TSWWSYY and CDR2 is QGS in the germline V gene. This CDR3 has 20 residues. J is TRDJ1 and V is TRDV1, with 10 nucleotides matching TRDD3. As TCRdb names no J gene, one was assigned here on the basis of a DNA match to germline. This clonotype originated in a pool of human donors (malaria-infected and uninfected, not separated). What was sequenced was gamma-delta T cells from blood. The CDR3 here is CALGDQFPAWGIHYTDRLIF. Written as DNA, the CDR3 is TGTGCTCTTGGGGACCAGTTTCCTGCGTGGGGGATACATTACACCGATAGACTCATCTTT.